This is a list of T cell receptor beta chains from one sample in a study of OX40 agonist ivuxolimab in advanced cancers. Repertoires were generated with immunoSEQ multiplex PCR, while TCRdb's copy carries only in-frame clones and drops some. The table includes approximately 61,000 clones, about four fifths detected once. This sample comprised CD4+ or CD8+ T cells sorted from blood, obtained in a trial of the OX40 agonist ivuxolimab. Receptors were obtained from an adult with an advanced solid tumor such as melanoma, head and neck, liver or kidney cancer. Each CDR3 is given with its conserved first and last residue. The D gene is left open where the match is weak. The size of a clone is reported for some rows only, either as once, few or many, or as a class for expanded clones.

j_call | v_call | clone_size | d_call | cdr3_nt | cdr3_aa
TRBJ2-1 | TRBV15 | . | . | TGTGCCACCAGCAGAGCGTTAGCAGGGACTGACGATGAGCAGTTCTTC | CATSRALAGTDDEQFF
TRBJ1-1 | TRBV6-5 | . | . | TGTGCCAGCAGTTACGGAGGGGCTGAAGCTTTCTTT | CASSYGGAEAFF
TRBJ1-1 | TRBV7-2 | . | TRBD1 | TGTGCCAGCAGCCTAAGGGGGGGGACAGGGACTGAAGCTTTCTTT | CASSLRGGTGTEAFF
TRBJ2-7 | TRBV6-6 | . | TRBD1 | TGTGCCAGCAGTCAAACAGGGGATGGGCAGTACTTC | CASSQTGDGQYF
TRBJ2-6 | TRBV7-9 | . | . | TGTGCCAGCAGCTTTGGCAGGTCTGGGGCCAACGTCCTGACTTTC | CASSFGRSGANVLTF
TRBJ2-7 | TRBV5-1 | . | TRBD1 | TGCGCCAGCAGCCCGAGACAGGGGAGCTCCTACGAGCAGTACTTC | CASSPRQGSSYEQYF
TRBJ2-1 | TRBV5-6 | . | TRBD2 | TGTGCCAGCAGCTTGACCGGGGGGAATGAGCAGTTCTTC | CASSLTGGNEQFF
TRBJ2-5 | TRBV5-4 | . | . | TGTGCCAGCAGCCTTTGGCCGGGAGAGACCCAGTACTTC | CASSLWPGETQYF
TRBJ2-3 | TRBV7-2 | . | TRBD1 | TGTGCCAGCAGCTTGGGACAGGCCGACAGCACAGATACGCAGTATTTT | CASSLGQADSTDTQYF
TRBJ1-4 | TRBV9 | . | . | TGTGCCAGCAGCGTAGAAGCGGGACATGCTGAAAAACTGTTTTTT | CASSVEAGHAEKLFF
TRBJ1-2 | TRBV18 | . | TRBD1 | TGTGCCAGCTCACCAGACAGGGTCTATGGCTACACCTTC | CASSPDRVYGYTF
TRBJ2-3 | TRBV9 | . | TRBD2 | TGTGCCAGCAGCCTCGGAGTAGCGGGAGATGGCGGCACAGATACGCAGTATTTT | CASSLGVAGDGGTDTQYF
TRBJ2-5 | TRBV7-9 | . | . | TGTGCCAGCAGCGCAAGCAGGGAGACCCAGTACTTC | CASSASRETQYF
TRBJ2-5 | TRBV5-4 | . | TRBD2 | TGTGCCAGCAGCACTGGGACTAGCGGGATGGTGACCCAGTACTTC | CASSTGTSGMVTQYF
TRBJ2-1 | TRBV10-2 | . | . | TGCGCCAGCAGTGCGGGCAATGAGCAGTTCTTC | CASSAGNEQFF
TRBJ2-7 | TRBV7-3 | . | . | TGTGCCAGCAGCGGCTACCACGAGCAGTACTTC | CASSGYHEQYF
TRBJ2-2 | TRBV7-9 | . | . | TGTGCCAGCAGCTCTGAGGGAGGCGGGGAGCTGTTTTTT | CASSSEGGGELFF
TRBJ1-2 | TRBV10-3 | few | TRBD1 | TGTGCCATTGGGGACAGTTATGGCTACACCTTC | CAIGDSYGYTF
TRBJ1-5 | TRBV19 | . | TRBD1 | TGTGCCAGTAGTCAAACCGCCGGGACAGGGGGCAATCAGCCCCAGCATTTT | CASSQTAGTGGNQPQHF
TRBJ1-2 | TRBV2 | . | . | TGTGCCAGCAGGGAAAGAACTTATGGCTACACCTTC | CASRERTYGYTF
TRBJ1-2 | TRBV4-3 | . | TRBD1 | TGCGCCAGCAGCCTGAGTGGGACAGGGTATGGCTACACCTTC | CASSLSGTGYGYTF
TRBJ1-5 | TRBV27 | . | TRBD1 | TGTGCCAGCAGTCCCAAGACAGGGGTCGACAATCAGCCCCAGCATTTT | CASSPKTGVDNQPQHF
TRBJ2-3 | TRBV6-1 | . | . | TGTGCCAGCACCTTAGCGGGCACAGATACGCAGTATTTT | CASTLAGTDTQYF
TRBJ1-4 | TRBV5-4 | . | TRBD1 | TGTGCCAGCAGCCCTGGACAGGGCTTTAATGAAAAACTGTTTTTT | CASSPGQGFNEKLFF
TRBJ2-1 | TRBV4-2 | once | TRBD2 | TGTGCCAGCAGCCGATCCGGGACTAGCGCTTACAATGAGCAGTTCTTC | CASSRSGTSAYNEQFF
TRBJ2-7 | TRBV7-2 | . | . | TGTGCCAGCAGCCAAAGCGGGTACGAGCAGTACTTC | CASSQSGYEQYF
TRBJ2-3 | TRBV7-3 | once | . | TGTGCCAGCAGCAGGGAGCGAGAAGATACGCAGTATTTT | CASSREREDTQYF
TRBJ1-2 | TRBV27 | . | TRBD1 | TGTGCCAGCAGTCAACACTCGGGACAGGGCAACTATGGCTACACCTTC | CASSQHSGQGNYGYTF
TRBJ2-2 | TRBV5-8 | . | TRBD2 | TGTGCCAGCAGCTTGGCGGGAGGGACCGGGGAGCTGTTTTTT | CASSLAGGTGELFF
TRBJ2-7 | TRBV7-9 | . | . | TGTGCCAGCAGCTTAGAGGAATTGATCGAGTTC | CASSLEELIEF
TRBJ1-1 | TRBV12-5 | . | TRBD1 | TGTGCTAGTGGTTTGGGACAGGGTGGGGGTTACACTGAAGCTTTCTTT | CASGLGQGGGYTEAFF
TRBJ1-1 | TRBV2 | few | TRBD1 | TGTGCCAGCAGTGAAGCGAGGGGGCAGAACACTGAAGCTTTCTTT | CASSEARGQNTEAFF
TRBJ2-1 | TRBV19 | . | TRBD2 | TGTGCCAGTAGTATTGGGATGACTAGCGGATACAATGAGCAGTTCTTC | CASSIGMTSGYNEQFF
TRBJ1-4 | TRBV4-3 | medium-sized | . | TGCGCCAGCAGCCAAGAGGGGGCAGGAGGCGAAAAACTGTTTTTT | CASSQEGAGGEKLFF
TRBJ1-1 | TRBV27 | . | TRBD1 | TGTGCCAGCAGTTCAGGGGGTGGACGAGTTGGGACTGAAGCTTTCTTT | CASSSGGGRVGTEAFF
TRBJ2-7 | TRBV7-9 | . | . | TGTGCCAGCAGCTGGCTACAGGGAATCCTCTACGAGCAGTACTTC | CASSWLQGILYEQYF
TRBJ2-1 | TRBV5-4 | once | TRBD1 | TGTGCCAGCAGCGGGGACAGGGCCGCCGGTGAGCAGTTCTTC | CASSGDRAAGEQFF
TRBJ2-7 | TRBV2 | . | . | TGTGCCAGCAGTTTGGACTCCGCCTCCTACGAGCAGTACTTC | CASSLDSASYEQYF
TRBJ2-6 | TRBV5-6 | few | . | TGTGCCAGCAGCAACCTGGACTCTGGGGCCAACGTCCTGACTTTC | CASSNLDSGANVLTF
TRBJ2-1 | TRBV11-2 | . | . | TGTGCCAGCAGCTTCTCCCCCGGGGGCTCGAGCTCCTACAATGAGCAGTTCTTC | CASSFSPGGSSSYNEQFF
TRBJ2-1 | TRBV16 | few | . | TGTGCCAGCAGCCAAAGGACTTACAATGAGCAGTTCTTC | CASSQRTYNEQFF
TRBJ2-3 | TRBV10-3 | . | . | TGTGCCATCAGTGACGGACTAACGCGAAGCACAGATACGCAGTATTTT | CAISDGLTRSTDTQYF
TRBJ2-3 | TRBV5-1 | . | TRBD2 | TGCGCCAGCAGCGGACTAGCGGGAGGGACAGATACGCAGTATTTT | CASSGLAGGTDTQYF
TRBJ2-3 | TRBV7-9 | . | . | TGTGCCAGCAGCCGATCACTAGCTGGGAGGGATACGCAGTATTTT | CASSRSLAGRDTQYF
TRBJ2-6 | TRBV23-1 | few | . | TGCGCCAGCAGTCAATCGAGGCAGGCCAACGTCCTGACTTTC | CASSQSRQANVLTF
TRBJ1-1 | TRBV27 | . | TRBD1 | TGTGCCAGCAGTTCCCTTGGGACAGGGCGGAAAGCTTTCTTT | CASSSLGTGRKAFF
TRBJ2-5 | TRBV11-3 | . | . | TGTGCCAGCAGCTTAGCCAGGGAGGAGACCCAGTACTTC | CASSLAREETQYF
TRBJ1-1 | TRBV20-1 | . | . | TGCAGTGCCGACAGGAACACTGAAGCTTTCTTT | CSADRNTEAFF
TRBJ1-1 | TRBV25-1 | . | . | TGTGCCAGCAGGGTTGCCTGGACCCGGGCTTTCTTT | CASRVAWTRAFF
TRBJ2-6 | TRBV7-3 | . | . | TGTGCCAGCAGCTTACACTCTGGGGCCAACGTCCTGACTTTC | CASSLHSGANVLTF
TRBJ1-1 | TRBV5-6 | few | . | TGTGCCAGCAGCCTAAATCGGGCAGATGAAGCTTTCTTT | CASSLNRADEAFF
TRBJ2-2 | TRBV5-1 | . | . | TGCGCCAGCAGCTTGGACTCGTTCACCGGGGAGCTGTTTTTT | CASSLDSFTGELFF
TRBJ1-4 | TRBV19 | . | . | TGTGCCAGTACCCGGACAGCAACTAATGAAAAACTGTTTTTT | CASTRTATNEKLFF
TRBJ2-5 | TRBV18 | . | TRBD2 | TGTGCCAGCTCACCACCGGGACTAGCGGGACAAGAGACCCAGTACTTC | CASSPPGLAGQETQYF